In its sample, the clone carrying this T cell receptor beta chain was seen many times. Its antigen is unidentified. The record originates from a study of breast tumors, draining lymph nodes, adjacent tissues. Study-wide results and caveats: Compared with basal-like, luminal-like tumors shared significantly more repertoire with nontumor tissue. Tumor T cell lymph node origin was a supported hypothesis, not proven. Tumor repertoires ranked between lymph nodes and nontumor tissue in diversity, with V and J gene preferences.

From the multiplex PCR reads, TCRdb called clonotypes with MiXCR, one entry per CDR3 protein. The sample contains roughly 49,000 distinct CDR3 sequences, roughly 40% of which appear only once. The sequencing sample was made of breast tumor tissue. The sequence derives from a female donor with breast cancer. Some clones in this sample may be carry-over from other donors' samples.

For the CDR3, the DNA is TGCGCCAGCAGTGAGCGACGGGACAGTACTGAGCAGTTCTTC. It specifies CASSERRDSTEQFF. The chain employs TRBV10-1 and TRBJ2-1; 7 bases are shared with TRBD1. V shed 2 bases, J shed 9 bases, and the junction held 7 bases outside the gene matches. The germline gives CDR1 WNHNN, CDR2 SYGVQD (reference sequence). The CDR3 sequence is 14 residues long.